This T cell receptor (beta chain) stems from a study of blood T cell repertoires in COVID-19. Overall study context: The analysed material was cDNA or gDNA that came from T cells, B-cell-depleted T cells, or PBMCs.

CDR3 size: 20 residues. Clinical histories supplied by participants themselves formed the basis of cohort assignment. Cohort 3 donors were reported recovered after two negative PCRs, clearance, or symptom resolution. How the authors handled the data: Reference gene primer amplification in the assay estimated nucleated cell counts. Sequencing was performed with immunoSEQ multiplex PCR; in TCRdb, only in-frame clones are kept and a portion is missing. D and trimming come from the DNA, and the V and J calls and clone size come from that table. Of under 300,000 clones in the sample, about 88% were seen once.

Sequencing was done on a sample of PBMCs or T cells enriched from blood (not recorded which). The chain joins TRBV21-1 to TRBJ2-1; the table calls TRBD2, which could not be checked here. TRBV21-1 is a pseudogene segment. This sequence originates from a woman in her forties or fifties who had recovered from COVID-19. The CDR3 loop is CASSHQGTSGAGRSYNEQFF. The CDR3 region has the DNA TGTGCCAGCAGCCACCAAGGGACTAGCGGGGCTGGTAGATCCTACAATGAGCAGTTCTTC.